This TCR beta chain was obtained from a study of PD-1 blockade in classical Hodgkin lymphoma. Study-level results: Baseline diversity resembling that of newly diagnosed patients was seen in complete responders. As was reported, newly diagnosed patients showed lower baseline TCR diversity than healthy donors did.

Time point specified: cycle 4 day 1 (C4D1), after 5 to 7 weeks of nivolumab. All the patients suffered relapse after autologous stem cell transplantation, and brentuximab vedotin exposure differed. Magnetic negative selection was used to purify CD4+ T cells from thawed PBMCs. This clone has a single count. Antigen: not known. The method was immunoSEQ multiplex PCR; TCRdb's version includes in-frame clones alone and lacks a portion of them. Here the sample spans 25,000 to 30,000 clones, approximately 80% being singletons. The sample in question was CD4+ T cells from blood, obtained before the fourth cycle of nivolumab. This TCR was sampled from a human donor with classical Hodgkin lymphoma.

The CDR3 sequence: CASSVSRDDQPQHF. The DNA for the CDR3 is TGTGCCAGCAGCGTAAGCAGGGACGATCAGCCCCAGCATTTT. The V and J genes are TRBV9 and TRBJ1-5, with a weak D call TRBD1 (5 bases). The germline V and J ends were trimmed by 1 base and 5 bases, with 10 bases remaining between them. The germline V gene encodes CDR1 SGDLS and CDR2 YYNGEE. This CDR3 has 14 amino acids.